Following are 21 T cell receptor beta chains from one sample sequenced in a study of OX40 agonist ivuxolimab in advanced cancers. The data were produced by immunoSEQ multiplex PCR, yet TCRdb's version contains in-frame clones alone and is incomplete. The table records 90,000 to 120,000 clones, 91% of them present only once. The starting material was CD4+ or CD8+ T cells sorted from blood, obtained in a trial of the OX40 agonist ivuxolimab. The receptors here all came from an adult with an advanced solid tumor such as melanoma, head and neck, liver or kidney cancer.

The chain uses TRBV2 and TRBJ1-2; possible D gene TRBD1, 6 bases. V was clipped by 6 bases and J by 8 bases, with 22 bases between them. The CDR3 has 15 amino acids. The germline CDR1 and CDR2 sequences are SNHLY and FYNNEI. The CDR3 DNA reads as TGTGCCAGCAGAACTGGGGACAACCGGGTGGAGGGCTACACCTTC. It encodes CASRTGDNRVEGYTF.

This sequence joins TRBV18 and TRBJ1-4; no reliable D call. The V and J ends lost 2 bases and 0 bases respectively, with 7 bases between them. The germline V gene encodes CDR1 KGHSH and CDR2 LQKENI. CDR3 length: 15 residues. CDR3 nucleotides: TGTGCCAGCTCACCATCCGGGGCAACTAATGAAAAACTGTTTTTT. The encoded protein is CASSPSGATNEKLFF.

The chain employs TRBV5-4 and TRBJ1-4; 9 bases match TRBD1. CDR1 and CDR2 from the germline V gene are SGHNT and YYREEE (reference sequence). V dropped 0 bases and J dropped 6; count of bases not matched to a gene: 12. The CDR3 runs to 18 residues. The CDR3 sequence is CASSLVPMGGQGDEKLFF. The CDR3 bases are TGTGCCAGCAGCTTGGTGCCGATGGGGGGACAGGGCGATGAAAAACTGTTTTTT.

V is TRBV28 and J is TRBJ2-5; no firm D call. V shed 8 bases and J shed 4 bases, with 8 bases lying between them. The CDR3 is 11 amino acids. The V gene's germline CDR1 is MDHEN and CDR2 SYDVKM. The CDR3, as DNA: TGTGCCAGCGGGTTACGAGAGACCCAGTACTTC. Protein sequence: CASGLRETQYF.

V usage is TRBV4-2 and J usage is TRBJ2-4; D gene uncertain. Trimming removed 3 bases from V and 7 bases from J, with 22 bases in between. CDR3 length: 17 amino acids. CDR1 and CDR2 from the germline V gene are LGHNA and YNFKEQ. CDR3 in amino acids: CASSHSGFRRDGNIQYF. The CDR3 coding sequence is TGTGCCAGCAGCCATTCCGGTTTTAGGAGAGATGGGAACATTCAGTACTTC.

The chain couples TRBV9 to TRBJ2-2; 8 bases are shared with TRBD1. The CDR3 has 16 amino acids. After removal of 1 base from V and 4 bases from J, the junction contained 6 bases not matched to a gene. CDR1 and CDR2 (germline): SGDLS, YYNGEE. CDR3: CASSVLWDRSTGELFF. The CDR3 DNA sequence: TGTGCCAGCAGCGTACTGTGGGACAGGTCCACCGGGGAGCTGTTTTTT. The full variable domain, rest sourced from reference TRBV9 and TRBJ2-2, is DSGVTQTPKHLITATGQRVTLRCSPRSGDLSVYWYQQSLDQGLQFLIQYYNGEERAKGNILERFSAQQFPDLHSELNLSSLELGDSALYFCASSVLWDRSTGELFFGEGSRLTVL.

The genes are TRBV18 and TRBJ2-1; 13 positions agree with TRBD2. V lost 0 bases, J lost 5 bases, and 4 bases stayed unmatched. The CDR3 is made up of 17 amino acids. Germline assignment: CDR1 KGHSH and CDR2 LQKENI. The chain's CDR3 is CASSPPGLAGWHNEQFF. The DNA for the CDR3 is TGTGCCAGCTCACCACCGGGACTAGCGGGATGGCACAATGAGCAGTTCTTC.

This clone has a handful of counts. The gene calls are TRBV15 and TRBJ2-7; weak D call: TRBD2 (5 bases). Germline V gene sequence: CDR1 LNHNV, CDR2 YYDKDF (reference sequence). The CDR3 is 14 amino acids. Trimming removed 0 bases at V and 5 bases at J, with 11 bases between. The CDR3 spells CATSRDSRGNEQYF. DNA of the CDR3: TGTGCCACCAGCAGAGATTCTCGGGGAAACGAGCAGTACTTC.

The chain combines TRBV28 with TRBJ2-2, with D tentatively TRBD2 (5 bases). CDR1 and CDR2 (germline): MDHEN, SYDVKM. With 6 bases removed from V and 3 bases from J, the gap between germline ends came to 11 bases. This CDR3 spans 14 amino acids. The CDR3 loop reads CASRSRTYTGELFF. For the CDR3, the DNA is TGTGCCAGCAGATCCCGGACTTACACCGGGGAGCTGTTTTTT.

The rearrangement joins TRBV11-3 to TRBJ1-3; TRBD1 aligns across 9 bases. V lost 5 bases to trimming and J lost 0 bases; unmatched junction nucleotides: 14. Germline assignment: CDR1 SGHNT and CDR2 YENEEA. This CDR3 comprises 19 residues. CDR3 sequence: CASSRLSGTGIYSGNTIYF. The DNA of the CDR3 is TGTGCCAGCAGCCGCTTGTCAGGGACAGGGATTTACTCTGGAAACACCATATATTTT.

J is TRBJ2-1 and V is TRBV5-4; no reliable D call. Germline lookup yields CDR1 SGHNT and CDR2 YYREEE (reference sequence). There are 13 residues in the CDR3. Trimming removed 0 bases from V and 2 bases from J, with 3 bases in between. The CDR3 protein is CASSLDPYNEQFF. The CDR3 DNA follows: TGTGCCAGCAGCTTGGACCCCTACAATGAGCAGTTCTTC.

This chain connects TRBV6-1 to TRBJ1-6, with TRBD1 matching over 7 bases. The J segment lost 10 bases and the V segment lost 3 bases, leaving 6 bases of the junction unmatched. Germline V CDR1 and CDR2: MNHNS, SASEGT. The CDR3 length is 14 residues. CDR3 in DNA: TGTGCCAGCAGTGAGAGGGGGCAAGGGTCACCCCTCCACTTT. Its translation is CASSERGQGSPLHF.

The chain employs TRBV19 and TRBJ1-3; the D gene is possibly TRBD1 (5 bases). Trimming removed 3 bases at V and 4 bases at J, with 19 bases between. CDR3 size: 17 residues. In germline, CDR1 is LNHDA, CDR2 SQIVND (reference sequence). CDR3 nucleotides: TGTGCCAGTAGTATGCCCCCCCAAGGGACTCTGGGAAACACCATATATTTT. This gives the protein CASSMPPQGTLGNTIYF.

This chain connects TRBV5-1 to TRBJ2-1; 14 positions match TRBD2. V was pared by 1 base and J by 6 bases, with 3 bases of the junction left unmatched. This CDR3 region has 16 residues. Germline loops: CDR1 SGHRS, CDR2 YFSETQ. CDR3 bases: TGCGCCAGCAGCTTGAGACTAGCGGGAGGGCCCAATGAGCAGTTCTTC. This encodes CASSLRLAGGPNEQFF.

The chain couples TRBV28 to TRBJ2-1, with D maybe TRBD2 (6 bases). Trimming cost V 10 bases and J 8 bases, with 18 bases left between them. Looked up from germline, CDR1 is MDHEN and CDR2 is SYDVKM. The CDR3 sequence is 13 residues long. Here the CDR3 reads CATRYGTLDEQFF. The CDR3 DNA reads as TGTGCCACCAGGTACGGGACTCTCGATGAGCAGTTCTTC.

This clone was seen only a few times. The chain is built from TRBV4-1 and TRBJ2-1; D perhaps matches TRBD1 (5 bases). Germline CDR1 and CDR2: MGHRA and YSYEKL. Deletions cut 1 base from V and 4 bases from J, with 11 bases between. There are 15 residues in the CDR3. In nucleotides, the CDR3 is TGCGCCAGCAGCCAAGTCCCGACAGCATACAATGAGCAGTTCTTC. Amino acid sequence: CASSQVPTAYNEQFF.

J is TRBJ2-1 and V is TRBV14; D is possibly TRBD1 (5 bases). Germline CDR1 SGHDN, CDR2 FVKESK. The germline V and J ends were trimmed by 4 bases and 0 bases, with 10 bases remaining between them. The CDR3 sequence is 15 residues long. The DNA for the CDR3 is TGTGCCAGCAGCCCAAGCGACAGCTCCTACAATGAGCAGTTCTTC. Encoded protein: CASSPSDSSYNEQFF.

This sequence joins TRBV7-9 and TRBJ2-3; D might be TRBD2 (6 bases). Germline V gives CDR1 SEHNR, CDR2 FQNEAQ (reference sequence). The CDR3 totals 16 residues. The V gene lost 3 bases and the J gene lost 4 bases, with 17 bases spanning the gap. The CDR3 sequence: CASSLGIAEEADTQYF. The DNA for the CDR3 is TGTGCCAGCAGCTTGGGGATAGCGGAAGAAGCAGATACGCAGTATTTT. The full variable domain, its missing parts supplied by reference TRBV7-9 and TRBJ2-3, is DTGVSQNPRHKITKRGQNVTFRCDPISEHNRLYWYRQTLGQGPEFLTYFQNEAQLEKSRLLSDRFSAERPKGSFSTLEIQRTEQGDSAMYLCASSLGIAEEADTQYFGPGTRLTVL.

The chain combines TRBV7-8 with TRBJ1-1; TRBD1 is a possible D gene (6 bases). CDR3 length equals 14 residues. Deletions cut 6 bases from V and 0 bases from J, with 11 bases between. CDR1 SGHVS and CDR2 FQNEAQ come from the germline V gene. The CDR3 sequence is CASRQGLVNTEAFF. The CDR3 DNA is TGTGCCAGCAGACAGGGATTGGTGAACACTGAAGCTTTCTTT.

This sequence joins TRBV6-1 and TRBJ2-1; 10 bases match TRBD2. V was clipped by 7 bases and J by 6 bases; unmatched bases: 3. CDR3 length: 13 amino acids. Germline loops: CDR1 MNHNS, CDR2 SASEGT. The CDR3 loop is CASTVAGGNEQFF. For the CDR3, the DNA is TGTGCCAGCACAGTAGCGGGGGGCAATGAGCAGTTCTTC.

The V gene is TRBV28, the J gene TRBJ1-2; no clear D gene. V was cut by 6 bases and J by 5 bases, with 19 bases left in between. The germline gives CDR1 MDHEN, CDR2 SYDVKM. CDR3 length: 15 residues. For the CDR3, the DNA is TGTGCCAGCAGATTCTCCGGGCCCGAAGTGTATGGCTACACCTTC. This encodes CASRFSGPEVYGYTF.